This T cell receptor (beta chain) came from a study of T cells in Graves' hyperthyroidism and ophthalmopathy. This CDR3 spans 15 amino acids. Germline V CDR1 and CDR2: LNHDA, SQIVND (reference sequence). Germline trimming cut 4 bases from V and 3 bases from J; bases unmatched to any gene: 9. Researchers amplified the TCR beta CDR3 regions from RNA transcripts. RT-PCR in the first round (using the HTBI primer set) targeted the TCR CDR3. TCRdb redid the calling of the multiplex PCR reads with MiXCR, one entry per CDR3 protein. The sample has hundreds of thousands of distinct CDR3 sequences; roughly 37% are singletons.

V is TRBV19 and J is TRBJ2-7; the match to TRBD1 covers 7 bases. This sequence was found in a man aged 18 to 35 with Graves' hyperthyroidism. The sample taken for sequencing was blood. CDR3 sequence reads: CASSKSGQRLYEQYF. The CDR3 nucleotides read TGTGCCAGTAGTAAATCGGGACAGCGACTCTACGAGCAGTACTTC.